The 17 T cell receptor beta chains below come from one sample, sequenced in a study of T cell repertoires in ileal Crohn's disease. Sequenced by immunoSEQ multiplex PCR; TCRdb stores in-frame clones only, minus some. The sample includes some 14,000 clones, roughly 78% of them seen just once. The source material was ileal tissue. Receptors were obtained from an adult with Crohn's disease.

This clone came up once. The V call is TRBV12-5, the J call TRBJ2-5; D gene ambiguous. CDR3 length: 14 residues. Trimming stripped 6 bases from V and 4 bases from J, with 15 bases between. Germline V gives CDR1 LGHNT, CDR2 FRNRAP. The CDR3 reads CASGTDLGRETQYF. CDR3 nucleotides: TGTGCTAGTGGGACCGATCTAGGTCGAGAGACCCAGTACTTC.

On this clone: This sample includes further DNA sequences coding for the same CDR3. The chain links TRBV6-1 to TRBJ1-5; D possibly corresponds to TRBD1 (5 bases). Trimming removed 3 bases at V and 6 bases at J, with 12 bases between. The CDR3 covers 14 residues. CDR1 is MNHNS and CDR2 is SASEGT in the germline V gene. The CDR3 region is CASSDSGGGQPQHF. In DNA form, the CDR3 reads TGTGCCAGCAGTGATTCGGGGGGAGGTCAGCCCCAGCATTTT.

This clone was counted between two and nine times. The sample carries other DNA sequences with the same CDR3. This CDR3 is CASSRGGEETQYF. The CDR3 bases are TGTGCCAGCAGCCGGGGGGGCGAAGAGACCCAGTACTTC. The chain is built from TRBV7-2 and TRBJ2-5, with TRBD2 identical over 8 bases. Germline values: CDR1 SGHTA, CDR2 FQGNSA. The CDR3 length is 13 residues. V was clipped by 5 bases and J by 3 bases; unmatched bases: 2.

The gene calls are TRBV10-3 and TRBJ1-1, with TRBD1 as a possible D gene (5 bases). This CDR3 spans 14 amino acids. V was trimmed by 1 base and J by 1 base, leaving 7 bases between them. Germline V gene data show CDR1 as ENHRY and CDR2 as SYGVKD. CDR3 region: CAISEWTSNTEAFF. The CDR3 region has the DNA TGTGCCATCAGTGAGTGGACATCGAACACTGAAGCTTTCTTT.

This clone was seen a few times. The genes are TRBV21-1 and TRBJ1-4; the table's TRBD1 call for D was not verified on the DNA. TRBV21-1 is tagged as a pseudogene. The CDR3 totals 20 residues. CDR3: CASSYDAGQGFFATNEKLFF. The CDR3 coding sequence is TGTGCCAGCAGCTATGACGCGGGACAGGGGTTTTTTGCAACTAATGAAAAACTGTTTTTT.

This chain uses TRBV6-5 with TRBJ2-1; D is unclear. Germline V gives CDR1 MNHEY, CDR2 SVGAGI. The CDR3 is made up of 11 amino acids. V was cut by 6 bases and J by 6 bases, with 6 bases left in between. The CDR3 spells CASRNGNEQFF. Here the CDR3 DNA reads TGTGCCAGCAGGAACGGCAATGAGCAGTTCTTC.

This rearrangement joins TRBV29-1 to TRBJ2-7; 9 bases fit TRBD1. Germline loops: CDR1 SQVTM, CDR2 ANQGSEA. The CDR3 has 13 amino acids. J lost 5 bases, V lost 4 bases, and 6 bases had no gene match. The chain's CDR3 is CSVGGQGSNEQYF. CDR3 DNA sequence: TGCAGCGTTGGGGGACAGGGTTCGAACGAGCAGTACTTC.

The gene calls are TRBV5-1 and TRBJ1-1; the match to TRBD1 covers 9 bases. The ends lost 4 bases at V and 1 base at J; junction bases unmatched: 14. The CDR3 consists of 18 residues. The germline V gene has CDR1 SGHRS and CDR2 YFSETQ. The CDR3 loop reads CASSGRTGEGWANTEAFF. CDR3 nucleotide sequence: TGCGCCAGCAGCGGACGGACAGGGGAGGGGTGGGCGAACACTGAAGCTTTCTTT.

The chain has TRBV2 and TRBJ2-5; 10 bases are a match to TRBD2. V lost 5 bases to trimming and J lost 3 bases; unmatched junction nucleotides: 3. This CDR3 region has 14 residues. Germline loops: CDR1 SNHLY, CDR2 FYNNEI. The CDR3 sequence is CASSPGTSEETQYF. The CDR3, as DNA: TGTGCCAGCAGTCCCGGGACTAGCGAAGAGACCCAGTACTTC.

This clone was counted a single time. This chain uses TRBV7-8 with TRBJ1-5; maybe TRBD1 (5 bases). This CDR3 region has 14 residues. Germline V gene data show CDR1 as SGHVS and CDR2 as FQNEAQ. V gave up 5 bases and J gave up 3 bases, with 11 bases separating them. CDR3 loop: CASSPTGNNQPQHF. CDR3 coding DNA: TGTGCCAGCAGCCCCACAGGTAACAATCAGCCCCAGCATTTT. The full variable domain, in which reference TRBV7-8 and TRBJ1-5 provide the parts outside the CDR3, is GAGVSQSPRYKVAKRGQDVALRCDPISGHVSLFWYQQALGQGPEFLTYFQNEAQLDKSGLPSDRFFAERPEGSVSTLKIQRTQQEDSAVYLCASSPTGNNQPQHFGDGTRLSIL.

To note about this clone: The same CDR3 is also encoded by other DNA sequences in this sample. The gene calls are TRBV7-9 and TRBJ2-1; weak D call: TRBD1 (6 bases). CDR3 length: 13 amino acids. V was pared by 1 base and J by 7 bases, with 8 bases between. Germline V lookup: CDR1 SEHNR, CDR2 FQNEAQ (reference sequence). The CDR3 nucleotides are TGTGCCAGCAGCTTAGTAGGGGGAAATGAGCAGTTCTTC. It specifies CASSLVGGNEQFF.

The chain links TRBV28 to TRBJ1-1; D unresolved. V gave up 5 bases and J gave up 1 base, with 8 bases separating them. Germline assignment: CDR1 MDHEN and CDR2 SYDVKM. The CDR3 sequence is 13 residues long. CDR3 coding DNA: TGTGCCAGCAGTGTGGCAGGGAACACTGAAGCTTTCTTT. It codes for CASSVAGNTEAFF.

Sample share makes this clone large. The J gene is TRBJ2-5, the V gene TRBV30, with 8 bases aligning to TRBD1. Germline V gene data show CDR1 as GTSNPN and CDR2 as SVGIG (reference sequence). This CDR3 contains 16 residues. V shed 0 bases and J 2 bases; nucleotides not matched to a gene: 8. The CDR3: CAWSVLGDRPQETQYF. The CDR3 bases are TGTGCCTGGAGTGTGTTAGGGGACAGGCCTCAAGAGACCCAGTACTTC.

The table lists this clone with a few counts. The chain carries TRBV7-9 and TRBJ1-2; 11 nucleotides align to TRBD1. From germline, CDR1 is SEHNR and CDR2 FQNEAQ (reference sequence). The CDR3 covers 17 residues. J gave up 2 bases and V 2 bases, and 7 bases lay outside the gene matches. The CDR3, as DNA: TGTGCCAGCAGCTTATGGACCGGGACAGGGGGGAACTATGGCTACACCTTC. Translating gives CASSLWTGTGGNYGYTF.

V usage is TRBV19 and J usage is TRBJ1-1; the D is unclear. Trimming cost V 1 base and J 8 bases, with 8 bases left between them. This CDR3 comprises 12 residues. The V gene's germline CDR1 is LNHDA and CDR2 SQIVND (reference sequence). As DNA, the CDR3 is TGTGCCAGTAGTATAGTGGGCAGGGAAGCTTTCTTT. It specifies CASSIVGREAFF.

The CDR3 nucleotides are TGTGTCAGAAGCAGCATGGGGGAGGCCACTGAAGCTTTCTTT. Its protein product is CVRSSMGEATEAFF. The J gene is TRBJ1-1, the V gene TRBV7-5. TRBV7-5 is an annotated pseudogene. This CDR3 region has 14 residues.

The chain links TRBV5-1 to TRBJ2-7, with 10 bases lining up with TRBD1. Germline V gene sequence: CDR1 SGHRS, CDR2 YFSETQ. V shed 3 bases, J shed 4 bases, and the junction held 7 bases outside the gene matches. This CDR3 has 15 amino acids. This CDR3 is CASSSPGTGVYEQYF. The CDR3 bases are TGCGCCAGCAGCTCCCCCGGGACAGGGGTATACGAGCAGTACTTC. The full variable domain, completed using reference TRBV5-1 and TRBJ2-7, is KAGVTQTPRYLIKTRGQQVTLSCSPISGHRSVSWYQQTPGQGLQFLFEYFSETQRNKGNFPGRFSGRQFSNSRSEMNVSTLELGDSALYLCASSSPGTGVYEQYFGPGTRLTVT.